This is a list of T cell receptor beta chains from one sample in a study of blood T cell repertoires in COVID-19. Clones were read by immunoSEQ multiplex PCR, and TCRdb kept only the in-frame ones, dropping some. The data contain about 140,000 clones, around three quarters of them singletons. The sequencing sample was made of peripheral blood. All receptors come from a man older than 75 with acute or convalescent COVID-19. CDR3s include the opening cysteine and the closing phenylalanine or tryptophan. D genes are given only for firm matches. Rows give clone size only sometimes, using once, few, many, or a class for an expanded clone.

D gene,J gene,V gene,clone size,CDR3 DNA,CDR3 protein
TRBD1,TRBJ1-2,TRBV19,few,TGTGCCAGTACCCCGAGTTCGGGACAGCATAACTATGGCTACACCTTC,CASTPSSGQHNYGYTF
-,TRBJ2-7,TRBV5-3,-,TGTGCCAGAAGCCGGTCGGTTGGGGGGTTAATATACGAGCAGTACTTC,CARSRSVGGLIYEQYF
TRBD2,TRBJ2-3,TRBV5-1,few,TGCGCCAGCAGCCAAGGGGCCCTAGCGGGGGTCACAGATACGCAGTATTTT,CASSQGALAGVTDTQYF
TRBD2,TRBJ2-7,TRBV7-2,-,TGTGCCAGCAGCCACTCGGGAGGCCACTACGAGCAGTACTTC,CASSHSGGHYEQYF
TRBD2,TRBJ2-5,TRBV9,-,TGTGCCAGCAGCCCATTAGCGGGGGGCGGCACGGAGACCCAGTACTTC,CASSPLAGGGTETQYF
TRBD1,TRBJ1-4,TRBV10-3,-,TGTGCCATCAGTGAGAAAGGGACAGATAATGAAAAACTGTTTTTT,CAISEKGTDNEKLFF
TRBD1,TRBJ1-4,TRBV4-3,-,TGCGCCAGCAGCCAGACAGGGGAGGGAAATGAAAAACTGTTTTTT,CASSQTGEGNEKLFF
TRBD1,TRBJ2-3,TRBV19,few,TGTGCCAGTAGTGCCAACCGGGACAGGGGAACAGATACGCAGTATTTT,CASSANRDRGTDTQYF
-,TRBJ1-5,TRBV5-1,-,TGCGCCAGCAGCCCGGGGGGCCATCAGCCCCAGCATTTT,CASSPGGHQPQHF
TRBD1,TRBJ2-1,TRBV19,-,TGTGCCAGTAGTCCCGCCCGGACAGGGGCCGAGCTCCAGTTCTTC,CASSPARTGAELQFF